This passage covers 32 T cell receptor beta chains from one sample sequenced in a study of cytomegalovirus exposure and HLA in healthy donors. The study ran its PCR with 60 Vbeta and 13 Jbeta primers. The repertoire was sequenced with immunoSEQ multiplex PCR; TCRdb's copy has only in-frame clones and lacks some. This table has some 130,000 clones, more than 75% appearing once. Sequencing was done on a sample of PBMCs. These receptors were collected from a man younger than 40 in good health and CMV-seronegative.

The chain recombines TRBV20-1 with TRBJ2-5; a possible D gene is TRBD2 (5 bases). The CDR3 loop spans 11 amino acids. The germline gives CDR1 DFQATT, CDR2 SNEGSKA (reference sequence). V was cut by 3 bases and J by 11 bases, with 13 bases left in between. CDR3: CSARGIWEQYF. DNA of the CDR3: TGCAGTGCTAGGGGAATTTGGGAGCAGTACTTC.

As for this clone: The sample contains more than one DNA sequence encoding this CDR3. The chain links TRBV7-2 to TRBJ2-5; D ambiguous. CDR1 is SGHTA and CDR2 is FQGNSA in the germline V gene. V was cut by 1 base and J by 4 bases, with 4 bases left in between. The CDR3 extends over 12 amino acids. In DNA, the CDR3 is TGTGCCAGCAGCTTAGTCGGAGAGACCCAGTACTTC. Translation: CASSLVGETQYF.

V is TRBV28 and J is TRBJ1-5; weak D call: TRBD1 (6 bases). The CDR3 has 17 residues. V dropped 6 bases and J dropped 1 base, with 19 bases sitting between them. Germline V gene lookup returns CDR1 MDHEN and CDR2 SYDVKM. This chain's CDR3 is CASSAYPGQPSNQPQHF. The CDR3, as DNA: TGTGCCAGCAGCGCCTATCCCGGACAGCCGAGCAATCAGCCCCAGCATTTT.

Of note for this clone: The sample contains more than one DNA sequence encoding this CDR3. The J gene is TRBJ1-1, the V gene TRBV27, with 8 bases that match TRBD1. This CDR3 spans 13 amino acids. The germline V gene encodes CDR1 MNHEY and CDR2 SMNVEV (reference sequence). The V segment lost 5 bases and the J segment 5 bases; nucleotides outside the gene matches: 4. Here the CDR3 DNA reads TGTGCCAGCAGTCCGGACAGGGCGACTGAAGCTTTCTTT. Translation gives CASSPDRATEAFF.

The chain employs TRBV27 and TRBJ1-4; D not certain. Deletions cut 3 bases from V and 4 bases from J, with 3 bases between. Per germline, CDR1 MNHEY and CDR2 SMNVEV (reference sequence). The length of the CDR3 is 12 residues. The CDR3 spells CASSFNNEKLFF. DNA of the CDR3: TGTGCCAGCAGTTTCAATAATGAAAAACTGTTTTTT.

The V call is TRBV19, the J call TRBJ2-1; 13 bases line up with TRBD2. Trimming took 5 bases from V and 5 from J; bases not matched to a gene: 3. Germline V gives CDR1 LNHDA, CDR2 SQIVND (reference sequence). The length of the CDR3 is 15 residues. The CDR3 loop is CASSQLAGGDNEQFF. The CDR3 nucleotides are TGTGCCAGTAGTCAACTAGCGGGAGGGGACAATGAGCAGTTCTTC.

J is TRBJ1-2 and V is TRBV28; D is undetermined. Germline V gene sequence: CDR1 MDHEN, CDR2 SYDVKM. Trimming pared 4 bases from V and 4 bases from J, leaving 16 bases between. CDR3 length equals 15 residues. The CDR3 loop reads CASSSPGEGGYGYTF. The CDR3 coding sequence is TGTGCCAGCAGTTCACCCGGGGAAGGAGGCTATGGCTACACCTTC.

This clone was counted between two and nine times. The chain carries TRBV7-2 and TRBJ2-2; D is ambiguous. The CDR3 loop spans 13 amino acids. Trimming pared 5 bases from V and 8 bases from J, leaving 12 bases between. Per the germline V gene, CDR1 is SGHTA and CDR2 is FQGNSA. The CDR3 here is CASSPRSPGELFF. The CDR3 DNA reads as TGTGCCAGCAGCCCTAGGTCCCCAGGGGAGCTGTTTTTT.

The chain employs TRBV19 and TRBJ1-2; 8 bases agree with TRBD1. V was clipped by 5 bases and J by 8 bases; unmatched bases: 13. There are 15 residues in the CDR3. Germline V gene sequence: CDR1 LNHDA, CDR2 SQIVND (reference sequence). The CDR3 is CASSDGQGLRKGYTF. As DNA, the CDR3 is TGTGCCAGTAGTGATGGACAGGGTCTCCGTAAGGGCTACACCTTC.

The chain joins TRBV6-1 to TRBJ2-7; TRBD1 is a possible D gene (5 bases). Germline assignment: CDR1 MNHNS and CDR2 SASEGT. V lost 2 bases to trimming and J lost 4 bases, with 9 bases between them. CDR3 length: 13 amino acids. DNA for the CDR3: TGTGCCAGCAGTGAATTTTCAGGGTACGAGCAGTACTTC. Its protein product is CASSEFSGYEQYF.

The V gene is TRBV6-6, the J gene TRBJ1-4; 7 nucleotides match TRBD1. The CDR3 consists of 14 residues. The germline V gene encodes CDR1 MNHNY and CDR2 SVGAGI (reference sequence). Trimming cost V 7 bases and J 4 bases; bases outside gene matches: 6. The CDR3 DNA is TGTGCCAGCAACCCGGGACAGTTTAATGAAAAACTGTTTTTT. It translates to CASNPGQFNEKLFF.

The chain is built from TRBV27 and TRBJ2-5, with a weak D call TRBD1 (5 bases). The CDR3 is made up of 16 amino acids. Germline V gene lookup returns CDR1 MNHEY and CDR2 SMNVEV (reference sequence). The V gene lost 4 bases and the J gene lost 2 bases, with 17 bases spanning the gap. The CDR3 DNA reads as TGTGCCAGCAGTTATCAGGGTAATTTGCGGCAAGAGACCCAGTACTTC. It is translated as CASSYQGNLRQETQYF.

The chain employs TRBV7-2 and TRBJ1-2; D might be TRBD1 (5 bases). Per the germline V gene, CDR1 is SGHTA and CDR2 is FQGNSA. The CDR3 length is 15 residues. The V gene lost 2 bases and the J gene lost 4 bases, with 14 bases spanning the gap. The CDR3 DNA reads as TGTGCCAGCAGCTTACTGGGGGGGAAGAGCTATGGCTACACCTTC. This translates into CASSLLGGKSYGYTF.

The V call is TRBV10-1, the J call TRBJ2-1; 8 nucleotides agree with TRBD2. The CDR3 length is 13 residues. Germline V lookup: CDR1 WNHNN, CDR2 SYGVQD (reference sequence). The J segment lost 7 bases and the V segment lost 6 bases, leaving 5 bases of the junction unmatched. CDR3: CASRASGRNEQFF. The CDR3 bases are TGCGCCAGCAGGGCTAGCGGGCGGAATGAGCAGTTCTTC.

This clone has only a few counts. The CDR3 DNA reads TGTGCCAGCAGCTGGACTAGCGGGAAATCCGGGGAGCTGTTTTTT. It yields the protein CASSWTSGKSGELFF. V is TRBV7-2 and J is TRBJ2-2; 12 nucleotides align to TRBD2. Germline V lookup: CDR1 SGHTA, CDR2 FQGNSA. This CDR3 has 15 residues. V lost 4 bases, J lost 6 bases, and 3 bases stayed unmatched. Full variable domain (missing parts from reference TRBV7-2 and TRBJ2-2): GAGVSQSPSNKVTEKGKDVELRCDPISGHTALYWYRQSLGQGLEFLIYFQGNSAPDKSGLPSDRFSAERTGGSVSTLTIQRTQQEDSAVYLCASSWTSGKSGELFFGEGSRLTVL.

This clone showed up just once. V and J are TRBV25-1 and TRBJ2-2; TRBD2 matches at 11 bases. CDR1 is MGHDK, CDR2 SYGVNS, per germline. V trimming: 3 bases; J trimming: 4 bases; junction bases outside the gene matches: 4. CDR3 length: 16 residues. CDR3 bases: TGTGCCAGCAGTGACCATGGGACTAGCGGCACCGGGGAGCTGTTTTTT. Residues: CASSDHGTSGTGELFF. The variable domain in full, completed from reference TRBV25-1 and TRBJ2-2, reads EADIYQTPRYLVIGTGKKITLECSQTMGHDKMYWYQQDPGMELHLIHYSYGVNSTEKGDLSSESTVSRIRTEHFPLTLESARPSHTSQYLCASSDHGTSGTGELFFGEGSRLTVL.

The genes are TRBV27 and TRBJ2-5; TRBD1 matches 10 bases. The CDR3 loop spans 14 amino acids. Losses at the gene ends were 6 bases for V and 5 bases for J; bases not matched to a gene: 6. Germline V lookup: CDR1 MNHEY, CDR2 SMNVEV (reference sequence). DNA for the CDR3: TGTGCCAGCAGCGGGACAGGGGCTGGGGAGACCCAGTACTTC. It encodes CASSGTGAGETQYF.

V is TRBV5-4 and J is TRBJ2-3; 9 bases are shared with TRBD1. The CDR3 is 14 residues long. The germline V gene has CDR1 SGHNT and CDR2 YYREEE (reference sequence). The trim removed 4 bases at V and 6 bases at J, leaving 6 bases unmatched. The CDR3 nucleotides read TGTGCCAGCAGCCCGGGACAGGGATACGATACGCAGTATTTT. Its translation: CASSPGQGYDTQYF. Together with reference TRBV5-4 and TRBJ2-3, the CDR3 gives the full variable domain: ETGVTQSPTHLIKTRGQQVTLRCSSQSGHNTVSWYQQALGQGPQFIFQYYREEENGRGNFPPRFSGLQFPNYSSELNVNALELDDSALYLCASSPGQGYDTQYFGPGTRLTVL.

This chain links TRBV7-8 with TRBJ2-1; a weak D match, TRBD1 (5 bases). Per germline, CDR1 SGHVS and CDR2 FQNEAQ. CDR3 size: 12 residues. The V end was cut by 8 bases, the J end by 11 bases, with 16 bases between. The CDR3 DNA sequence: TGTGCCAGCGGGAACTCAGGGTTTCAGCAGTTCTTC. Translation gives CASGNSGFQQFF.

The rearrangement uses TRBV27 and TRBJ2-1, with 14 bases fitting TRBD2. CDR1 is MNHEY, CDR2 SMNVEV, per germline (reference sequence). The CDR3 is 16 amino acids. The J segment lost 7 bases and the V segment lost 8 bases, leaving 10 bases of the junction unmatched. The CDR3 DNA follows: TGTGCCAGCTACCCTTCCGGGACTAGCGGGGGAAATGAGCAGTTCTTC. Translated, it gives CASYPSGTSGGNEQFF.

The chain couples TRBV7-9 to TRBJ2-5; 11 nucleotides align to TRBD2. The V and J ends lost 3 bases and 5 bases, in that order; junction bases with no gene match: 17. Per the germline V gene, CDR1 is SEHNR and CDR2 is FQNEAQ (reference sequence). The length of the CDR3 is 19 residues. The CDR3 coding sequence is TGTGCCAGCAGCTTCCCGGGCGGTAGCGGGAGGGCCTCGTCGGAGACCCAGTACTTC. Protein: CASSFPGGSGRASSETQYF.

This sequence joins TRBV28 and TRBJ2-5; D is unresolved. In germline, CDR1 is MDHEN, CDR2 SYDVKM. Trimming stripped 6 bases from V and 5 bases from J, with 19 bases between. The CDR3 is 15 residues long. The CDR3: CASSPLGSPRETQYF. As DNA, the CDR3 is TGTGCCAGCAGCCCTCTCGGTTCGCCCCGGGAGACCCAGTACTTC.

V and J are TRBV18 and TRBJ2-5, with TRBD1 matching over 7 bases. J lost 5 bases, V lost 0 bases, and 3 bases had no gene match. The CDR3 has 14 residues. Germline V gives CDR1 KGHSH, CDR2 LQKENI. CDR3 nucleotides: TGTGCCAGCTCACCACCAGGGGGCATCGAGACCCAGTACTTC. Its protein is CASSPPGGIETQYF.

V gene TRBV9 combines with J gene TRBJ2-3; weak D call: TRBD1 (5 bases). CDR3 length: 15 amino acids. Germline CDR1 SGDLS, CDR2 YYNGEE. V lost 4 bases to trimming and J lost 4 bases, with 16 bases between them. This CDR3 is CASSSSAGWADTQYF. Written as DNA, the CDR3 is TGTGCCAGCAGCTCCTCGGCAGGGTGGGCAGATACGCAGTATTTT.

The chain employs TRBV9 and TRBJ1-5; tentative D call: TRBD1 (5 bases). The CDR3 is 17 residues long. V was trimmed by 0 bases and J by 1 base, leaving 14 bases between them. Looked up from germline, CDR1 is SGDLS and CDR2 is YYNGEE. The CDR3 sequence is CASSVAGWGRSNQPQHF. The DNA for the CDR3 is TGTGCCAGCAGCGTAGCAGGTTGGGGCCGGAGCAATCAGCCCCAGCATTTT.

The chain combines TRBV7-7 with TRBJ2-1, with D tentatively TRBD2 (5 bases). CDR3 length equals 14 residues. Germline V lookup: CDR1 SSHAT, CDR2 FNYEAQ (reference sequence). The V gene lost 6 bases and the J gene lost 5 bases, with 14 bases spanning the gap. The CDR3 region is CASSKDPGDNEQFF. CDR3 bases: TGTGCCAGCAGTAAGGACCCCGGGGACAATGAGCAGTTCTTC.

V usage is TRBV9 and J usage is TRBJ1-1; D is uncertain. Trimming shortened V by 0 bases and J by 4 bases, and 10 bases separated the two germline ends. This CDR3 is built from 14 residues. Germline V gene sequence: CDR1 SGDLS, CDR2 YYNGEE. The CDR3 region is CASSVVTIITEAFF. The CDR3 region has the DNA TGTGCCAGCAGCGTAGTTACAATCATCACTGAAGCTTTCTTT.

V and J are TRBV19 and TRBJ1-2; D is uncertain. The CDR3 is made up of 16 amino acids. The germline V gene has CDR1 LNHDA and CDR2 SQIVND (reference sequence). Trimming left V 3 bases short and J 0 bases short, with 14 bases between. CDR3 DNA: TGTGCCAGTAGTATCCCCGGGTTCGGAGCTAACTATGGCTACACCTTC. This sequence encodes CASSIPGFGANYGYTF.

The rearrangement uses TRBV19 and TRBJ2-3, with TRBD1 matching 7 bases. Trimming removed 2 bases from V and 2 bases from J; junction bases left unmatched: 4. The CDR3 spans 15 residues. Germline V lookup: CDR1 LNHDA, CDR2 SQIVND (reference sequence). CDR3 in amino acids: CASSIMGQFTDTQYF. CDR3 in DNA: TGTGCCAGTAGTATAATGGGACAGTTCACAGATACGCAGTATTTT.

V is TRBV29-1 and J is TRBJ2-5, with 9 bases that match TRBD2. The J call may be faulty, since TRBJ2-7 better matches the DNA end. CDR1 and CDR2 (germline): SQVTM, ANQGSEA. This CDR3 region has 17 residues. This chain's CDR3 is CSVEVGPASGNSYEQYF. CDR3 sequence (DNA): TGCAGCGTTGAAGTGGGCCCGGCTAGCGGGAACTCCTACGAGCAGTACTTC.

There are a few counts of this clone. CDR3 region: CASSLGLNTDTQYF. The CDR3 DNA sequence: TGTGCCAGCAGCTTAGGACTGAACACAGATACGCAGTATTTT. The chain links TRBV7-9 to TRBJ2-3, with D unresolved. CDR3 length: 14 residues. Trimming left V 1 base short and J 2 bases short, with 7 bases between. Per germline, CDR1 SEHNR and CDR2 FQNEAQ (reference sequence). The full variable domain, rest sourced from reference TRBV7-9 and TRBJ2-3, is DTGVSQNPRHKITKRGQNVTFRCDPISEHNRLYWYRQTLGQGPEFLTYFQNEAQLEKSRLLSDRFSAERPKGSFSTLEIQRTEQGDSAMYLCASSLGLNTDTQYFGPGTRLTVL.

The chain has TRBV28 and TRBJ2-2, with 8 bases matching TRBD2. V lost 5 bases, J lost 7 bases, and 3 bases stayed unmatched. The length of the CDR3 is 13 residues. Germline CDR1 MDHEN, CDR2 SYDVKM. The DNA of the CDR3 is TGTGCCAGCAGTCCAGCGGGAGTCGGGGAGCTGTTTTTT. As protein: CASSPAGVGELFF.